A selection of T cell receptor beta chains follows, all from one sample in a study of blood T cell repertoires in COVID-19. TCRdb's copy holds only in-frame clones and misses some; the assay was immunoSEQ multiplex PCR. The table has some 45,000 clones, about 85% seen once; the top ten hold 31%. The sequenced sample was peripheral blood. All receptors derive from an elderly woman with acute or convalescent COVID-19. CDR3s include the opening cysteine and the closing phenylalanine or tryptophan. D genes are given only for firm matches. Size values are once, few and many counts, or a class for expanded clones, and some rows have none.

v_gene,d_gene,abundance,j_gene,CDR3aa,CDR3nt
TRBV5-4,TRBD2,.,TRBJ2-5,CASSPSREYEETQYF,TGTGCCAGCAGCCCGTCGCGGGAGTATGAAGAGACCCAGTACTTC
TRBV15,.,.,TRBJ1-4,CATSREPGLNEKLFF,TGTGCCACCAGCAGAGAACCGGGGTTGAATGAAAAACTGTTTTTT
TRBV10-3,.,.,TRBJ1-1,CAISVLGANTEAFF,TGTGCCATCAGTGTACTGGGGGCGAACACTGAAGCTTTCTTT
TRBV27,.,.,TRBJ2-4,CASRGGGVRNIQYF,TGTGCCAGCAGAGGGGGAGGGGTAAGAAACATTCAGTACTTC
TRBV3-1/TRBV3-2,.,.,TRBJ2-1,CASTPTGRDEQFF,TGTGCCAGCACCCCTACAGGGAGGGATGAGCAGTTCTTC
TRBV6-1,.,.,TRBJ2-2,CASSEPSTGELFF,TGTGCCAGCAGTGAACCGTCCACCGGGGAGCTGTTTTTT
TRBV10-3,.,.,TRBJ1-5,CAIGETLNQPQHF,TGTGCCATCGGGGAGACACTCAATCAGCCCCAGCATTTT
TRBV2,TRBD2,.,TRBJ2-1,CASSECGGSPSNNEQFF,TGTGCCAGCAGTGAATGCGGCGGGAGCCCCTCAAACAATGAGCAGTTCTTC
TRBV15,TRBD1,.,TRBJ2-2,CATGVGDRAEAGELFF,TGTGCCACCGGGGTAGGCGACAGGGCGGAGGCCGGGGAGCTGTTTTTT
TRBV3-1/TRBV3-2,TRBD2,.,TRBJ2-1,CASSRGLDYNEQFF,TGTGCCAGCAGCCGGGGACTAGACTACAATGAGCAGTTCTTC
TRBV12-5,.,.,TRBJ1-2,CDPTGCLTYGYTF,TGTGACCCCACAGGGTGTTTGACCTATGGCTACACCTTC
TRBV6-5,TRBD1,once,TRBJ2-5,CASSSRTGSETQYF,TGTGCCAGCAGTTCTCGGACAGGGAGCGAGACCCAGTACTTC
TRBV29-1,.,.,TRBJ1-1,CSATKNTEAFF,TGCAGCGCCACTAAAAACACTGAAGCTTTCTTT
TRBV10-2,TRBD2,.,TRBJ2-5,CASSFKLAGGTPETQYF,TGCGCCAGCAGTTTCAAACTAGCGGGAGGAACCCCAGAGACCCAGTACTTC
TRBV10-1,.,.,TRBJ2-2,CASSPGEGGTGELFF,TGCGCCAGCAGTCCCGGGGAGGGGGGCACCGGGGAGCTGTTTTTT
TRBV27,TRBD1,.,TRBJ1-2,CASRETGQVSGYTF,TGTGCCAGCAGAGAGACGGGACAGGTCTCCGGCTACACCTTC
TRBV19,.,.,TRBJ2-3,CASSAMRDTQYF,TGTGCCAGTAGTGCCATGCGAGATACGCAGTATTTT
TRBV11-2,TRBD1,.,TRBJ2-4,CASSLDRENIQYF,TGTGCCAGCAGCCTGGACAGGGAGAACATTCAGTACTTC
TRBV19,.,.,TRBJ2-3,CASSWATTDTQYF,TGTGCCAGTAGTTGGGCCACCACAGATACGCAGTATTTT
TRBV10-3,.,.,TRBJ2-5,CAIKAEETQYF,TGTGCCATCAAGGCGGAGGAGACCCAGTACTTC
TRBV5-1,TRBD1,once,TRBJ2-5,CAAACWKGAGETQYF,TGCGCAGCAGCTTGTTGGAAGGGGGCTGGGGAGACCCAGTACTTC
TRBV2,.,.,TRBJ2-1,CASSESSGRYNEQFF,TGTGCCAGCAGTGAGTCCAGCGGTAGGTACAATGAGCAGTTCTTC
TRBV15,TRBD1,.,TRBJ1-5,CATRGDRANNQPQHF,TGTGCCACCAGGGGGGACAGAGCAAACAATCAGCCCCAGCATTTT
TRBV7-9,TRBD2,.,TRBJ2-1,CASSPPGTSDEQFF,TGTGCCAGCAGCCCTCCGGGGACTAGCGATGAGCAGTTCTTC
TRBV19,.,few,TRBJ2-5,CATRQSGETQYF,TGTGCCACCAGACAAAGCGGAGAGACCCAGTACTTC
TRBV11-3,TRBD2,once,TRBJ2-3,CASSLGLAGKGLDTQYF,TGTGCCAGCAGCTTGGGACTAGCGGGAAAGGGTCTGGATACGCAGTATTTT
TRBV11-2,.,once,TRBJ1-2,CASSLVRENYGYTF,TGTGCCAGCAGCTTAGTTAGGGAGAACTATGGCTACACCTTC
TRBV28,.,.,TRBJ2-2,CASSPPRQPGELFF,TGTGCCAGCAGCCCCCCTCGACAGCCCGGGGAGCTGTTTTTT
TRBV7-2,.,many,TRBJ1-2,CASSLGWTASNYGYTF,TGTGCCAGCAGCTTAGGATGGACAGCCTCTAACTATGGCTACACCTTC
TRBV28,TRBD1,.,TRBJ2-7,CASSTGTGSYEQYF,TGTGCCAGCAGCACCGGGACAGGGAGCTACGAGCAGTACTTC
TRBV27,TRBD2,.,TRBJ2-1,CASSDGTSGVSYNEQFF,TGTGCCAGCAGTGACGGGACTAGCGGTGTCTCCTACAATGAGCAGTTCTTC
TRBV28,TRBD1,.,TRBJ1-2,CASSITTGFYGYTF,TGTGCCAGCAGCATTACGACAGGGTTCTATGGCTACACCTTC
TRBV5-1,.,.,TRBJ1-2,CASSTELGGYTF,TGCGCCAGCAGCACGGAGCTCGGGGGCTACACCTTC
TRBV18,.,.,TRBJ2-1,CASSRALGGSYNEQFF,TGTGCCAGCTCACGGGCCCTGGGTGGCTCCTACAATGAGCAGTTCTTC
TRBV5-4,TRBD1,.,TRBJ2-5,CASSPGQSRLQETQYF,TGTGCCAGCAGCCCGGGACAGTCGCGCCTCCAAGAGACCCAGTACTTC
TRBV12-3/TRBV12-4,.,.,TRBJ1-5,CASSYWSQPQHF,TGTGCCAGTTCCTATTGGAGTCAGCCCCAGCATTTT
TRBV28,TRBD2,.,TRBJ2-2,CASSSGLAGNTGELFF,TGTGCCAGCAGTTCGGGACTAGCGGGGAACACCGGGGAGCTGTTTTTT
TRBV10-3,.,.,TRBJ2-1,CAISEMGAGTSYNEQFF,TGTGCCATCAGTGAGATGGGTGCGGGTACCTCCTACAATGAGCAGTTCTTC
TRBV5-5,.,few,TRBJ1-1,CASSLQAATEAFF,TGTGCCAGCAGCTTACAGGCGGCCACTGAAGCTTTCTTT
TRBV24-1,.,.,TRBJ1-2,CATSEFRGYGYTF,TGTGCCACCAGTGAGTTCAGAGGGTATGGCTACACCTTC
TRBV6-1,TRBD1,.,TRBJ2-6,CASNQGAVGANVLTF,TGTGCCAGCAACCAGGGGGCGGTTGGGGCCAACGTCCTGACTTTC
TRBV6-1,TRBD2,.,TRBJ2-3,CASSEQAGAADTQYF,TGTGCCAGCAGTGAACAGGCGGGAGCGGCAGATACGCAGTATTTT
TRBV5-1,.,once,TRBJ2-6,CASSRYSGANVLTF,TGCGCCAGCAGCCGGTACTCTGGGGCCAACGTCCTGACTTTC
TRBV4-2,.,.,TRBJ2-1,CASSQDSGGNEQFF,TGTGCCAGCAGCCAAGATTCTGGGGGGAATGAGCAGTTCTTC
TRBV7-8,.,.,TRBJ1-2,CASSLDSNYGYTF,TGTGCCAGCAGCTTAGACAGTAACTATGGCTACACCTTC
TRBV9,TRBD2,.,TRBJ2-7,CASSKYSGSATYEQYF,TGTGCCAGCAGCAAATATAGCGGGAGTGCTACCTACGAGCAGTACTTC
TRBV3-1/TRBV3-2,TRBD1,.,TRBJ2-3,CASRQQGPNTDTQYF,TGTGCCAGCAGGCAACAGGGGCCCAACACAGATACGCAGTATTTT
TRBV5-5,TRBD1,.,TRBJ2-3,CASRATGGADTQYF,TGTGCCAGCAGGGCGACAGGGGGGGCGGATACGCAGTATTTT
TRBV5-4,TRBD2,.,TRBJ2-7,CASSGTSGRAGEQYF,TGTGCCAGCAGCGGAACTAGCGGGAGGGCCGGAGAGCAGTACTTC